The TCR beta chain described here comes from a study of OX40 agonist ivuxolimab in advanced cancers. The study in broad terms: Ivuxolimab was a fully human IgG2 agonistic monoclonal antibody targeting the costimulatory receptor OX40 (CD134). Intravenous ivuxolimab was administered to patients every 2 weeks at six dose levels: 0.01, 0.1, 0.3, 1.5, 3 and 10 mg/kg. Of the approximately 50 dose-escalation patients, hepatocellular carcinoma was present in 19, melanoma in roughly 15, renal cell carcinoma in 9 and head and neck cancer in 9. Peripheral TCRbeta sequencing aimed to test whether ivuxolimab altered TCR sequence diversity and caused clonal T-cell expansion. A male proportion of under 85% and a mean age of approximately 58 years, ranging from roughly 23 to 85, were recorded for the dose-escalation cohort. The paper reports the monotherapy dose-escalation portion (N of about 51 patients) of the phase I ivuxolimab trial. Patients were allowed to have had prior anti-PD-1, anti-PD-L1 or anti-CTLA-4 therapy, and 30% to 50% of the dose-escalation patients had previously received checkpoint inhibitors. Partial responses were achieved by three dose-escalation patients, of whom one had hepatocellular carcinoma and two had cutaneous melanoma.

Patients with a history of autoimmune disease or receiving systemic immunosuppression were excluded from the trial. Peripheral blood for TCR sequencing was collected from all dose cohorts at baseline, on cycle 4 day 1, and on cycle 7 day 1. Samples were obtained from an open-label, multicenter, first-in-human phase I dose-escalation trial of ivuxolimab. Adults with locally advanced or metastatic head and neck squamous cell, hepatocellular, melanoma or renal cell carcinoma were enrolled in the trial. Before TCR sequencing, CD4+ T cells and CD8+ T cells from peripheral blood were sorted into separate populations. Beyond this particular receptor, the publication reports: At doses of 0.1 to 3.0 mg/kg, clonal expansion of both CD4+ and CD8+ blood T cells was observed from baseline to week 6. Low levels of normalized T-cell clonal expansion were also seen in some patients who did not respond. Antigen specificity was not determined for the clonally expanded peripheral T cells. After ivuxolimab, more expanded clones were found on average in CD8+ T cells than in CD4+ T cells. In partial responders in the 0.1-3.0 mg/kg groups, normalized peripheral clonal expansion was found to be among the lowest, especially among CD8+ T cells.

For sequencing of the TCRbeta CDR3 region, genomic DNA was extracted from the sorted cells. The immunoSEQ Assay was used to sequence the TCRbeta CDR3 regions. Not all clones reach the TCRdb copy of this immuneACCESS table, which keeps in-frame sequences only. Checked studies attribute under half of the gap to unresolved V genes and leave the rest unexplained. A total of tens of thousands of clones appear in this sample, 85% to 95% of them only once. The ten largest clones capture around 15% of the sample. The germline V gene provides CDR1 SGHTA and CDR2 FQGTGA. From its cysteine to its phenylalanine, the CDR3 spans 12 amino acids. Of the read, only the CDR3 DNA is kept; its 36 bases are in frame from base 1. Trimming costs V 3 bases and J 4 bases, and their ends lie 5 bases apart. In regard to this clone: What this receptor recognizes is not known. Base qualities are not at hand, and no much larger clone is one base apart.

Sequenced material: CD4+ or CD8+ T cells sorted from blood, taken in a trial of the OX40 agonist ivuxolimab. The source is an adult with an advanced solid tumor such as melanoma, head and neck, liver or kidney cancer. The sequence is built from TRBV7-3 and TRBJ2-3, with a tentative D gene TRBD2 over 5 matching bases. DNA sequence: TGTGCCAGCAGCTTCGGGGCAGATACGCAGTATTTT. The translation is CASSFGADTQYF. Beyond the CDR3, the reference TRBV7-3 and TRBJ2-3 genes provide the residues; the full variable domain reads: GAGVSQTPSNKVTEKGKYVELRCDPISGHTALYWYRQSLGQGPEFLIYFQGTGAADDSGLPNDRFFAVRPEGSVSTLKIQRTERGDSAVYLCASSFGADTQYFGPGTRLTVL.